One and the same sample provided the 8 T cell receptor beta chains below, sequenced in a study of the immune and genomic landscape of osteosarcoma. The post-treatment osteosarcoma tumors were primary, local recurrence or metastasis specimens from poor-prognosis patients. The repertoire was sequenced with immunoSEQ multiplex PCR; TCRdb's copy has only in-frame clones and lacks some. The sample gives more than 8,000 clones, 60% to 85% of which show up once; 18% is in the top ten. Material for sequencing was osteosarcoma tumor tissue from the lung. The receptors stem from a human donor with osteosarcoma.

DNA for the CDR3: TGTGCCAGCAGCCGGACGGGAAACAATGAGCAGTTCTTC. Its translation: CASSRTGNNEQFF. The rearrangement links TRBV5-4 to TRBJ2-1; D is perhaps TRBD2 (5 bases). V lost 4 bases, J lost 5 bases, and 10 bases lay in between. Germline V CDR1 and CDR2: SGHNT, YYREEE (reference sequence). CDR3 length equals 13 residues.

J is TRBJ2-7 and V is TRBV5-4; 7 bases align to TRBD1. The V and J ends lost 3 bases and 0 bases, in that order; junction bases with no gene match: 3. The germline V gene encodes CDR1 SGHNT and CDR2 YYREEE (reference sequence). The CDR3 sequence is 14 residues long. The CDR3, as DNA: TGTGCCAGCAGCTCCCGGGACAGCTCCTACGAGCAGTACTTC. This codes for CASSSRDSSYEQYF.

The rearrangement joins TRBV20-1 to TRBJ2-5; D remains ambiguous. This CDR3 region has 11 residues. V gave up 3 bases and J gave up 1 base, with 3 bases separating them. Looked up from germline, CDR1 is DFQATT and CDR2 is SNEGSKA (reference sequence). The CDR3 spells CSASLQETQYF. The CDR3, as DNA: TGCAGTGCTAGCCTCCAAGAGACCCAGTACTTC.

The sample holds one count of this clone. The chain has TRBV6-5 and TRBJ2-5, with D possibly called TRBD1 or TRBD2 (7 bases each). This CDR3 is 14 amino acids long. The germline V and J ends were trimmed by 4 bases and 2 bases, with 11 bases remaining between them. The germline gives CDR1 MNHEY, CDR2 SVGAGI. CDR3 DNA: TGTGCCAGCAGTTCGGGGGGACAGCAAGAGACCCAGTACTTC. Residues: CASSSGGQQETQYF.

V is TRBV9 and J is TRBJ2-2; no firm D call. V lost 0 bases and J lost 4, with 13 bases in between. The CDR3 is 16 residues long. Germline V gene data show CDR1 as SGDLS and CDR2 as YYNGEE. Here the CDR3 DNA reads TGTGCCAGCAGCGTAGGACTCCACACCGGCACCGGGGAGCTGTTTTTT. Translation: CASSVGLHTGTGELFF.

V is TRBV4-1 and J is TRBJ2-1, with TRBD1 identical over 9 bases. Trimming cost V 5 bases and J 2 bases; bases outside gene matches: 4. The germline V gene encodes CDR1 MGHRA and CDR2 YSYEKL. The CDR3 contains 15 residues. CDR3 sequence: CASSAGQGTYNEQFF. The CDR3 region has the DNA TGCGCCAGCAGCGCGGGACAGGGAACCTACAATGAGCAGTTCTTC.

This rearrangement joins TRBV29-1 to TRBJ2-3; 7 bases map to TRBD2. The CDR3 consists of 16 residues. Losses at the gene ends were 4 bases for V and 6 bases for J; bases not matched to a gene: 16. Per the germline V gene, CDR1 is SQVTM and CDR2 is ANQGSEA. This CDR3 is CSVVWEGPGAVDTQYF. In DNA, the CDR3 is TGCAGCGTTGTGTGGGAGGGCCCCGGCGCGGTCGATACGCAGTATTTT.

Notes on this clone: Other DNA sequences of this sample code for an identical CDR3. The V gene is TRBV19, the J gene TRBJ2-3; D gene ambiguous. Germline V gene data show CDR1 as LNHDA and CDR2 as SQIVND (reference sequence). V gave up 3 bases and J gave up 0 bases, with 10 bases separating them. The CDR3 length is 15 residues. The CDR3 loop reads CASSIGVASTDTQYF. For the CDR3, the DNA is TGTGCCAGTAGTATTGGGGTAGCTAGCACAGATACGCAGTATTTT.